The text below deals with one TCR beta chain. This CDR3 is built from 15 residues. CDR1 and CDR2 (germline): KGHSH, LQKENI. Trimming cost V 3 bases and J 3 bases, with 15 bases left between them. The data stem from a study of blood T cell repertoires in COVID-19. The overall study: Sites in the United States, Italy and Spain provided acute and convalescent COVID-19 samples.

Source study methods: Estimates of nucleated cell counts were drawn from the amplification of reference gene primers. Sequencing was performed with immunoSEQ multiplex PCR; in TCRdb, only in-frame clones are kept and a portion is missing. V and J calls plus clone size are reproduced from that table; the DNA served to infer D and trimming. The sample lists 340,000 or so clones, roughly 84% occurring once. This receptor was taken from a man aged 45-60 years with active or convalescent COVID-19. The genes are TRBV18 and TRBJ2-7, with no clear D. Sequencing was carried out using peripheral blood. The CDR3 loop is CASSPLTTGIYEQYF. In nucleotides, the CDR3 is TGTGCCAGCTCACCTTTAACTACCGGCATCTACGAGCAGTACTTC. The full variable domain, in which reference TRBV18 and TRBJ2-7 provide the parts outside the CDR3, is NAGVMQNPRHLVRRRGQEARLRCSPMKGHSHVYWYRQLPEEGLKFMVYLQKENIIDESGMPKERFSAEFPKEGPSILRIQQVVRGDSAAYFCASSPLTTGIYEQYFGPGTRLTVT.